This T cell receptor beta chain was identified during a study of shared clonotypes between healthy human individuals. The assay was immunoSEQ multiplex PCR, and TCRdb's table has in-frame clones only and misses some. The data contain 2 million to 2.5 million clones, about nine tenths of them singletons. CDR3 size: 14 residues. Trimming removed 4 bases at V and 4 bases at J, with 14 bases between. Germline V lookup: CDR1 SGHDT, CDR2 YYEEEE. This chain connects TRBV5-6 to TRBJ2-5, with a weak D call TRBD1 (7 bases). The TCR sequence derives from a young man in good health. Some clones in this sample may be carry-over from other donors' samples. The specimen sequenced was naive CD4+ T cells from PBMCs. Described subset: CD45RA+ positively selected. CDR3 coding DNA: TGTGCCAGCAGCGACGCGGGACAGACAGAGACCCAGTACTTC. Protein sequence: CASSDAGQTETQYF.